These 30 T cell receptor beta chains were all obtained from the same sample, sequenced in a study of shared clonotypes between healthy human individuals. The repertoire was sequenced with immunoSEQ multiplex PCR; TCRdb's copy has only in-frame clones and lacks some. The table records 2 million to 2.5 million clones, approximately 93% of them present only once. The source material was naive CD4+ T cells from PBMCs. Documented subset: CD45RA+ positively selected. The receptors derive from a man between 18 and 29 years old in good health. Some clones in this sample may be carry-over from other donors' samples.

This chain connects TRBV7-7 to TRBJ2-2, with 9 positions matching TRBD1. Germline values: CDR1 SSHAT, CDR2 FNYEAQ (reference sequence). Germline trimming cut 3 bases from V and 0 bases from J; bases unmatched to any gene: 5. The CDR3 runs to 17 residues. In nucleotides, the CDR3 is TGTGCCAGCAGCTTGGGGGACAGGGCTACGAACACCGGGGAGCTGTTTTTT. As protein: CASSLGDRATNTGELFF.

Comments on this clone: A read error may explain this, as a much larger clone is one base away. The V gene is TRBV7-8, the J gene TRBJ1-1, with D possibly TRBD1 on 5 matching bases. Trimming took 3 bases from V and 0 from J, leaving 5 bases between them. The germline CDR1 and CDR2 sequences are SGHVS and FQNEAQ. This CDR3 region has 13 residues. The CDR3 DNA follows: TGTGCCAGCAGCTTGACAGTGAACACTGAAGCTTTCTTT. Protein product: CASSLTVNTEAFF.

The chain combines TRBV11-3 with TRBJ2-5, with no clear D. The last part of the DNA fits TRBJ2-7 better; the J call may be wrong. The CDR3 runs to 13 residues. Germline CDR1 and CDR2: SGHNT and YENEEA. The DNA of the CDR3 is TGTGCCAGCAGCTTGGCTCGCATAGGCGAGCAGTACTTC. Its protein product is CASSLARIGEQYF.

This chain joins TRBV5-5 and TRBJ1-2; the D is unclear. This CDR3 has 13 amino acids. V was shortened by 5 bases and J by 2 bases, with 10 bases between the two germline ends. CDR1 is SGHKS and CDR2 is YYEKEE in the germline V gene (reference sequence). Here the CDR3 reads CASSSIENYGYTF. As DNA, the CDR3 is TGTGCCAGCAGTTCCATTGAAAACTATGGCTACACCTTC. Based on the CDR3 plus reference TRBV5-5 and TRBJ1-2, the full variable domain is DAGVTQSPTHLIKTRGQQVTLRCSPISGHKSVSWYQQVLGQGPQFIFQYYEKEERGRGNFPDRFSARQFPNYSSELNVNALLLGDSALYLCASSSIENYGYTFGSGTRLTVV.

The chain uses TRBV6-5 and TRBJ2-3; unclear D gene. Looked up from germline, CDR1 is MNHEY and CDR2 is SVGAGI. Between the trimmed V and J ends, which lost 0 bases and 7 bases, there was a span of 8 bases. This CDR3 spans 13 amino acids. The CDR3 spells CASSYSYRNTQYF. The CDR3 DNA sequence: TGTGCCAGCAGTTACTCGTACAGAAATACGCAGTATTTT.

The rearrangement joins TRBV2 to TRBJ2-5; D might be TRBD1 or TRBD2, each matching 5 bases. The length of the CDR3 is 14 residues. Germline CDR1 and CDR2: SNHLY and FYNNEI. Trimming stripped 6 bases from V and 5 bases from J, with 16 bases between. The CDR3 DNA follows: TGTGCCAGCAGGGGGACCCCTAGTAGGGAGACCCAGTACTTC. It specifies CASRGTPSRETQYF.

V and J are TRBV11-2 and TRBJ2-7; D is unresolved. V lost 5 bases to trimming and J lost 5 bases, with 22 bases between them. Per the germline V gene, CDR1 is SGHAT and CDR2 is FQNNGV. This CDR3 has 16 amino acids. CDR3 bases: TGTGCCAGCAGCCCACTTAGAGGCTCTTTTCCCCACGAGCAGTACTTC. Translating it yields CASSPLRGSFPHEQYF. Using reference TRBV11-2 and TRBJ2-7 for the parts outside the CDR3, the full variable domain is EAGVAQSPRYKIIEKRQSVAFWCNPISGHATLYWYQQILGQGPKLLIQFQNNGVVDDSQLPKDRFSAERLKGVDSTLKIQPAKLEDSAVYLCASSPLRGSFPHEQYFGPGTRLTVT.

The chain links TRBV25-1 to TRBJ1-1, with 7 positions matching TRBD1. CDR1 is MGHDK and CDR2 is SYGVNS in the germline V gene. V trimming: 6 bases; J trimming: 1 base; junction bases outside the gene matches: 8. This CDR3 region has 15 residues. CDR3 region: CASSGSGTANTEAFF. In DNA form, the CDR3 reads TGTGCCAGCAGCGGATCCGGGACAGCGAACACTGAAGCTTTCTTT.

This clone was seen just once. The chain has TRBV6-5 and TRBJ1-1; D uncertain. Germline V CDR1 and CDR2: MNHEY, SVGAGI. Trimming pared 5 bases from V and 5 bases from J, leaving 15 bases between. This CDR3 is built from 14 residues. DNA of the CDR3: TGTGCCAGCAGTCCCAGAGGAGGGTATACTGAAGCTTTCTTT. Residues: CASSPRGGYTEAFF.

The chain links TRBV14 to TRBJ1-2, with D maybe TRBD1 (6 bases). This CDR3 comprises 17 residues. CDR1 is SGHDN, CDR2 FVKESK, per germline. Trimming took 1 base from V and 6 from J, leaving 21 bases between them. CDR3 in amino acids: CASSQATGNIEANGYTF. CDR3 nucleotides: TGTGCCAGCAGCCAAGCAACAGGGAACATTGAAGCGAATGGCTACACCTTC.

Details on this clone: The junction differs from germline at one of its ends, possibly a read error. This chain joins TRBV7-9 and TRBJ1-2; perhaps TRBD1 as D (5 bases). Germline V gene lookup returns CDR1 SEHNR and CDR2 FQNEAQ (reference sequence). CDR3 length: 15 residues. CDR3 loop: CASSFLTDLTVRPAF. CDR3 DNA: TGTGCCAGCAGCTTCCTTACCGATCTGACAGTCCGCCCTGCTTTC.

The chain is built from TRBV29-1 and TRBJ1-2; 7 bases agree with TRBD1. The CDR3 loop spans 12 amino acids. V lost 7 bases and J lost 1; bases outside the gene matches: 3. Germline lookup yields CDR1 SQVTM and CDR2 ANQGSEA. CDR3 protein: CSGRQGNYGYTF. CDR3 sequence (DNA): TGCAGCGGGCGACAGGGTAACTATGGCTACACCTTC.

The sample holds one count of this clone. The J gene is TRBJ1-4, the V gene TRBV6-1; 7 bases fit TRBD1. V lost 4 bases to trimming and J lost 7 bases; unmatched junction nucleotides: 9. The CDR3 length is 15 residues. Germline assignment: CDR1 MNHNS and CDR2 SASEGT. In nucleotides, the CDR3 is TGTGCCAGCAGTGTCACAGGGGCCCGCGGTGAAAAACTGTTTTTT. As protein: CASSVTGARGEKLFF.

The rearrangement uses TRBV7-2 and TRBJ1-2; no clear D. The ends were cut back, 5 bases at V and 2 bases at J, with 15 bases in the middle. Germline V gives CDR1 SGHTA, CDR2 FQGNSA. This CDR3 comprises 15 residues. The CDR3 nucleotides read TGTGCCAGCAGCCCTACCTCGACTGAGAACTATGGCTACACCTTC. It encodes CASSPTSTENYGYTF.

The rearrangement uses TRBV30 and TRBJ1-3; a possible D gene is TRBD1 (5 bases). The germline gives CDR1 GTSNPN, CDR2 SVGIG (reference sequence). The V end was cut by 5 bases, the J end by 4 bases, with 6 bases between. This CDR3 is 11 amino acids long. CDR3 loop: CAWGDGNTIYF. The CDR3 coding sequence is TGTGCCTGGGGGGACGGAAACACCATATATTTT.

V and J are TRBV10-3 and TRBJ2-3; 11 nucleotides align to TRBD2. Germline CDR1 ENHRY, CDR2 SYGVKD. V shed 4 bases, J shed 2 bases, and the junction held 5 bases outside the gene matches. This CDR3 region has 16 residues. Here the CDR3 DNA reads TGTGCCATCAGTGTGGGACTAGCGGCTTCCACAGATACGCAGTATTTT. Its translation: CAISVGLAASTDTQYF.

Only one count was recorded for this clone. V gene TRBV11-1 combines with J gene TRBJ2-1; 8 bases agree with TRBD2. The germline V gene encodes CDR1 SGHAT and CDR2 FQDESV (reference sequence). The CDR3 spans 16 residues. The junction had 12 bases not matched to a gene; V was cut back by 5 bases and J by 6 bases. CDR3 nucleotide sequence: TGTGCCAGCAGCCCCCTGGCGGGAGGAGTTCTCAATGAGCAGTTCTTC. This gives the protein CASSPLAGGVLNEQFF.

The chain joins TRBV7-3 to TRBJ1-5; TRBD1 is a possible D gene (5 bases). The CDR3 length is 13 residues. Per the germline V gene, CDR1 is SGHTA and CDR2 is FQGTGA. V was pared by 0 bases and J by 9 bases, with 9 bases between. The CDR3 reads CASSLTEGLPQHF. CDR3 sequence (DNA): TGTGCCAGCAGCTTAACAGAGGGACTGCCCCAGCATTTT. Drawing the rest from reference TRBV7-3 and TRBJ1-5, the complete variable domain is GAGVSQTPSNKVTEKGKYVELRCDPISGHTALYWYRQSLGQGPEFLIYFQGTGAADDSGLPNDRFFAVRPEGSVSTLKIQRTERGDSAVYLCASSLTEGLPQHFGDGTRLSIL.

The chain links TRBV2 to TRBJ2-3; 7 bases match TRBD1. The V gene's germline CDR1 is SNHLY and CDR2 FYNNEI. CDR3 length: 13 residues. J lost 3 bases, V lost 7 bases, and 4 bases had no gene match. The CDR3 is CASIRQGTDTQYF. DNA of the CDR3: TGTGCCAGCATTAGACAGGGTACAGATACGCAGTATTTT.

The rearrangement joins TRBV18 to TRBJ2-3; D may be TRBD1 or TRBD2 (5 bases each). The CDR3 is 17 amino acids. The germline gives CDR1 KGHSH, CDR2 LQKENI. The ends were cut back, 3 bases at V and 0 bases at J, with 16 bases in the middle. CDR3 sequence: CASSPAGGGPSTDTQYF. CDR3 in DNA: TGTGCCAGCTCACCTGCCGGTGGGGGACCTAGCACAGATACGCAGTATTTT.

The chain has TRBV29-1 and TRBJ2-7, with 10 bases lining up with TRBD2. Per germline, CDR1 SQVTM and CDR2 ANQGSEA. With 5 bases clipped from V and 6 bases from J, the junction kept 7 bases outside the gene matches. There are 13 residues in the CDR3. The CDR3 region has the DNA TGCAGCGTTCGGGGGACTAGCGTACGCGAGCAGTACTTC. The encoded protein is CSVRGTSVREQYF.

In the case of this clone: Other DNA sequences within the sample encode an identical CDR3. The chain combines TRBV5-1 with TRBJ2-7; D might be TRBD2 (5 bases). The CDR3 sequence is 13 residues long. V was shortened by 5 bases and J by 3 bases, with 12 bases between the two germline ends. CDR1 SGHRS and CDR2 YFSETQ come from the germline V gene. The CDR3 nucleotides are TGCGCCAGCAGGGGAACGGGAAGCTACGAGCAGTACTTC. Protein sequence: CASRGTGSYEQYF.

The chain recombines TRBV5-6 with TRBJ2-3; TRBD2 matches at 7 bases. Germline CDR1 SGHDT, CDR2 YYEEEE. J gave up 4 bases and V 1 base, and 6 bases lay outside the gene matches. The CDR3 sequence is 15 residues long. The CDR3 nucleotides read TGTGCCAGCAGCTTGCGGGCGGGAGCGGCAGATACGCAGTATTTT. This gives the protein CASSLRAGAADTQYF.

A word on this clone: Other DNA sequences of this sample code for an identical CDR3. The rearrangement joins TRBV5-6 to TRBJ2-7; D may be TRBD1 (6 bases). Trimming took 0 bases from V and 3 from J, leaving 7 bases between them. CDR3 size: 13 residues. Germline V gives CDR1 SGHDT, CDR2 YYEEEE. For the CDR3, the DNA is TGTGCCAGCAGCTTGGCAGGGGTCTACGAGCAGTACTTC. Translation gives CASSLAGVYEQYF. Filled out from reference TRBV5-6 and TRBJ2-7, the complete variable domain reads DAGVTQSPTHLIKTRGQQVTLRCSPKSGHDTVSWYQQALGQGPQFIFQYYEEEERQRGNFPDRFSGHQFPNYSSELNVNALLLGDSALYLCASSLAGVYEQYFGPGTRLTVT.

The rearrangement links TRBV5-4 to TRBJ2-3; D possibly corresponds to TRBD1 (6 bases). The CDR3 sequence is 17 residues long. Trimming shortened V by 0 bases and J by 6 bases, and 20 bases separated the two germline ends. Germline loops: CDR1 SGHNT, CDR2 YYREEE (reference sequence). CDR3 loop: CASSLEVSRGGRDTQYF. CDR3 nucleotides: TGTGCCAGCAGCTTGGAGGTATCCAGGGGCGGACGGGATACGCAGTATTTT.

Concerning this clone: At the DNA level, this CDR3 is encoded by other sequences in the same sample as well. The chain carries TRBV28 and TRBJ2-7; D gene uncertain. V was cut by 5 bases and J by 4 bases, with 9 bases left in between. CDR1 and CDR2 (germline): MDHEN, SYDVKM. CDR3 length equals 12 residues. The CDR3 protein is CASSPVGYEQYF. CDR3 coding DNA: TGTGCCAGCAGTCCCGTGGGGTACGAGCAGTACTTC.

This chain connects TRBV5-1 to TRBJ2-7; 8 nucleotides agree with TRBD1. The CDR3 has 14 amino acids. The germline V gene has CDR1 SGHRS and CDR2 YFSETQ. Trimming took 7 bases from V and 6 from J; bases not matched to a gene: 12. Here the CDR3 DNA reads TGCGCCAGCCAACAGGGGGGCCCGGTGGGCGAGCAGTACTTC. Protein sequence: CASQQGGPVGEQYF.

The chain links TRBV5-1 to TRBJ2-5; no reliable D call. The ends were cut back, 0 bases at V and 5 bases at J, with 8 bases in the middle. CDR3 size: 13 residues. Germline V gene data show CDR1 as SGHRS and CDR2 as YFSETQ. The CDR3 region has the DNA TGCGCCAGCAGCTTGGGGGTCTTTGAGACCCAGTACTTC. Translated: CASSLGVFETQYF.

The chain has TRBV5-6 and TRBJ2-5; 11 nucleotides agree with TRBD2. The end of the DNA is better explained by TRBJ2-7, so the J call may be wrong. Looked up from germline, CDR1 is SGHDT and CDR2 is YYEEEE. The CDR3 is made up of 16 amino acids. The CDR3 DNA sequence: TGTGCCAGCAGCTTGTATGGGACTAGCGGATCCTACGAGCAGTACTTC. Its translation is CASSLYGTSGSYEQYF.

The chain uses TRBV18 and TRBJ2-2; tentatively, D is TRBD1 (6 bases). Germline V gene data show CDR1 as KGHSH and CDR2 as LQKENI. This CDR3 region has 16 residues. V was pared by 2 bases and J by 4 bases, with 14 bases between. The CDR3 DNA sequence: TGTGCCAGCTCACCAACAGGGATTGGGAGCACCGGGGAGCTGTTTTTT. It codes for CASSPTGIGSTGELFF.